These 13 T cell receptor beta chains were all obtained from the same sample, sequenced in a study of blood T cell repertoires in COVID-19. Generated by immunoSEQ multiplex PCR, the TCRdb table keeps only in-frame clones and is missing some. The sample lists about 82,000 clones, 80% occurring once. Source material: peripheral blood. The receptors derive from a woman aged 40 to 50 with active or convalescent COVID-19.

The V gene is TRBV29-1, the J gene TRBJ2-3; 7 nucleotides match TRBD2. CDR3 length: 17 amino acids. V dropped 3 bases and J dropped 1; count of bases not matched to a gene: 13. Germline-derived CDR1 and CDR2 are SQVTM and ANQGSEA. CDR3 DNA sequence: TGCAGCGTTGACAATGACTGGGCGGGGGTGCGCACAGATACGCAGTATTTT. Its translation is CSVDNDWAGVRTDTQYF.

The gene calls are TRBV9 and TRBJ1-3; TRBD1 is a possible D gene (5 bases). Trimming pared 3 bases from V and 4 bases from J, leaving 14 bases between. The CDR3 covers 15 residues. Germline CDR1 SGDLS, CDR2 YYNGEE. CDR3 protein: CASSDVGGVGNTIYF. For the CDR3, the DNA is TGTGCCAGCAGCGACGTTGGGGGGGTCGGAAACACCATATATTTT.

This clone appeared a single time. The chain combines TRBV7-3 with TRBJ2-3; D might be TRBD2 (5 bases). The length of the CDR3 is 14 residues. V was shortened by 5 bases and J by 1 base, with 10 bases between the two germline ends. Germline V gives CDR1 SGHTA, CDR2 FQGTGA. The CDR3 coding sequence is TGTGCCAGCAGCACCCGGGGTGGCACAGATACGCAGTATTTT. Translation: CASSTRGGTDTQYF.

The rearrangement joins TRBV4-1 to TRBJ1-4; weak D call: TRBD1 (6 bases). With 4 bases removed from V and 4 bases from J, the gap between germline ends came to 10 bases. The germline V gene has CDR1 MGHRA and CDR2 YSYEKL. The CDR3 extends over 14 amino acids. CDR3 bases: TGCGCCAGCAGCCCCGGGACAAATAATGAAAAACTGTTTTTT. Encoded protein: CASSPGTNNEKLFF.

The chain carries TRBV7-2 and TRBJ2-5; 10 bases align to TRBD2. J gave up 2 bases and V 4 bases, and 4 bases lay outside the gene matches. CDR1 is SGHTA and CDR2 is FQGNSA in the germline V gene. The length of the CDR3 is 15 residues. The CDR3 is CASSSRTSGQETQYF. The CDR3 nucleotides are TGTGCCAGCAGCTCGCGGACTAGCGGTCAAGAGACCCAGTACTTC. The full variable domain, rest sourced from reference TRBV7-2 and TRBJ2-5, is GAGVSQSPSNKVTEKGKDVELRCDPISGHTALYWYRQSLGQGLEFLIYFQGNSAPDKSGLPSDRFSAERTGGSVSTLTIQRTQQEDSAVYLCASSSRTSGQETQYFGPGTRLLVL.

V and J are TRBV3-1 (or the pseudogene TRBV3-2) and TRBJ1-6; D possibly corresponds to TRBD1 (5 bases). This CDR3 region has 19 residues. V was trimmed by 1 base and J by 0 bases, leaving 16 bases between them. Germline lookup yields CDR1 LGHDT and CDR2 YNNKEL (reference sequence). The CDR3 is CASSQGGRGFSSYNSPLHF. The CDR3 nucleotides are TGTGCCAGCAGCCAAGGGGGCCGTGGGTTTAGCTCCTATAATTCACCCCTCCACTTT.

The CDR3 protein is CASSKSGGREKLFF. The CDR3 DNA reads TGTGCCAGCAGCAAAAGCGGGGGGAGGGAAAAACTGTTTTTT. V is TRBV28 and J is TRBJ1-4; tentative D call: TRBD1 (5 bases). This CDR3 contains 14 residues. Per the germline V gene, CDR1 is MDHEN and CDR2 is SYDVKM. V lost 6 bases, J lost 8 bases, and 16 bases lay in between.

The rearrangement joins TRBV5-6 to TRBJ2-7, with 11 bases matching TRBD2. V dropped 2 bases and J dropped 2; count of bases not matched to a gene: 6. This CDR3 is 16 amino acids long. CDR1 is SGHDT and CDR2 is YYEEEE in the germline V gene. Here the CDR3 reads CASSFPPGLAAYEQYF. In DNA, the CDR3 is TGTGCCAGCAGCTTTCCCCCGGGACTAGCGGCCTACGAGCAGTACTTC.

This rearrangement joins TRBV3-1 (or the pseudogene TRBV3-2) to TRBJ1-2, with unresolved D. The CDR3 loop spans 15 amino acids. Per the germline V gene, CDR1 is LGHDT and CDR2 is YNNKEL (reference sequence). V was cut by 0 bases and J by 2 bases, with 10 bases left in between. CDR3 in amino acids: CASSQDGGRNYGYTF. As DNA, the CDR3 is TGTGCCAGCAGCCAAGATGGAGGACGGAACTATGGCTACACCTTC.

In this sample, this clone turned up once. V gene TRBV5-5 combines with J gene TRBJ2-7; D is perhaps TRBD1 (6 bases). CDR3 length equals 15 residues. V was shortened by 3 bases and J by 4 bases, with 17 bases between the two germline ends. Germline values: CDR1 SGHKS, CDR2 YYEKEE (reference sequence). The CDR3 DNA sequence: TGTGCCAGCAGCTCCGGGACAACACAACTATACGAGCAGTACTTC. Translating gives CASSSGTTQLYEQYF.

The V and J genes are TRBV6-5 and TRBJ2-5, with TRBD2 matching over 13 bases. CDR3 length: 14 amino acids. Looked up from germline, CDR1 is MNHEY and CDR2 is SVGAGI. V lost 7 bases, J lost 3 bases, and 2 bases stayed unmatched. The CDR3 DNA reads as TGTGCCAGCACCGGACTAGCGGGAGAAGAGACCCAGTACTTC. Translated: CASTGLAGEETQYF.

The J gene is TRBJ2-7, the V gene TRBV11-3; D gene uncertain. V was cut by 3 bases and J by 1 base, with 7 bases left in between. CDR1 and CDR2 from the germline V gene are SGHNT and YENEEA. The CDR3 has 13 residues. Here the CDR3 reads CASSLPGSYEQYF. CDR3 DNA: TGTGCCAGCAGCTTGCCGGGTTCCTACGAGCAGTACTTC.

This CDR3 is CASSATSWGKNIQYF. CDR3 nucleotide sequence: TGTGCCAGCAGTGCGACTAGCTGGGGCAAAAACATTCAGTACTTC. The chain uses TRBV28 and TRBJ2-4; 7 bases agree with TRBD2. The V gene end was trimmed by 5 bases and the J gene end by 3 bases; junction bases not matched to a gene: 7. Germline CDR1 is MDHEN and CDR2 is SYDVKM. This CDR3 contains 15 residues.